These T cell receptor beta chains were read from a single sample in a study of CD8 T cells in ankylosing spondylitis. TCRdb processed the 5' RACE reads anew with MiXCR; each CDR3 protein has one entry. The table includes approximately 440,000 distinct CDR3 sequences, about 15% detected once. The sequenced material came from blood, either unsorted or a sorted T cell fraction (not recorded which). Receptors originate from a male donor with ankylosing spondylitis. CDR3s leave out the opening cysteine and the closing phenylalanine or tryptophan.

v_call	cdr3_aa
TRBV5-1	ASSTLAGGSYEQY
TRBV30	AWNRGPNQPQH
TRBV28	ASSFPSGTYEQY
TRBV2	ASIGGISSPLH
TRBV20-1	SARGYSGNTIY
TRBV11-2	ASSLRTTLNTEAF
TRBV3-1	ASSHSSGRWVNEQF
TRBV20-1	SAHTGQGIYNEQF
TRBV15	ATRVKGEGLGETQY
TRBV12-3/TRBV12-4	ASSFEPRRTGETYEQY
TRBV6-2/TRBV6-3	ASSYTTGYGIQY
TRBV27	ASSLNGAGTDTQY
TRBV5-5	ASSWQVARGLGEQF
TRBV5-1	ASSLIFGQGYGYT
TRBV6-2/TRBV6-3	ASSYSSTRNTGELF
TRBV5-1	ASSLGGHSYNEQF
TRBV18	ASSPPGSPSI
TRBV7-6	ASSQTGFGYNEQF
TRBV7-9	ASSPGVVNSPLH
TRBV2	ASSIGLAGSNEQF
TRBV3-1	ASSQPSGTKQGGETQY
TRBV30	AWTALVSGTEAF
TRBV20-1	SVQNTEAF
TRBV6-5	ASSYNGRGRRDTQY
TRBV2	ASSEVPYEQY
TRBV9	ASSVGAVSPLH
TRBV6-1	ASTIMGGPYEQY
TRBV4-1	ASSQREGVSYEQY
TRBV4-2	ASSQVLDNYGYT
TRBV18	ASSPGGKTKEAF
TRBV20-1	SAGGRTSGGSHTQY
TRBV7-3	ASSPGTSGSFRRTDTQY
TRBV6-2/TRBV6-3	ASSYYGRANEQF
TRBV29-1	SVAPRGEQELF
TRBV7-9	ASSLTRGNGGNIQY
TRBV2	ASRFRENLGYT
TRBV20-1	SAFDLDRKNTEAF
TRBV13	ASSSQGGNEQY
TRBV6-1	ASSESPSGANVLT
TRBV4-2	ASSQYPPGGGLYEQY
TRBV7-7	ASSPTSGGTDTQY
TRBV24-1	ATSDPRQGTGEKLF
TRBV20-1	SAGRGTTEAF
TRBV5-1	ASSLSGGRKNEQY
TRBV29-1	SVGSGNYEQY